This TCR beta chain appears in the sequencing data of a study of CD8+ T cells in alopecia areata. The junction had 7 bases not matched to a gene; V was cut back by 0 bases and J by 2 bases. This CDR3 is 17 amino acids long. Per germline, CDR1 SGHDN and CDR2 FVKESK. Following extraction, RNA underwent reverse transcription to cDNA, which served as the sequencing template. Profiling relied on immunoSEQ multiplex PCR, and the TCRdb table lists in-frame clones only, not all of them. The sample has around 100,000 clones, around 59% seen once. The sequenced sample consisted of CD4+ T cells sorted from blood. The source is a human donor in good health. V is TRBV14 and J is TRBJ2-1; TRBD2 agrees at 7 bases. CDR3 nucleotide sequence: TGTGCCAGCAGCCAAGAGGTGGGCGGGGGACCCTACAATGAGCAGTTCTTC. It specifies CASSQEVGGGPYNEQFF.